This T cell receptor beta chain was retrieved from a study of PD-1 blockade in classical Hodgkin lymphoma. Looking at the study overall: Patients were dosed intravenously with nivolumab at 3 mg/kg every 2 weeks. Regarding the study as a whole: CD4+ TCR diversity rose significantly by C4D1, and CD8+ TCR diversity did not.

After autologous stem cell transplantation all patients relapsed, and prior brentuximab vedotin exposure differed between cohorts. When best responses were assessed, they were complete response, partial response or progressive disease. A word on this clone: Its antigen is currently unknown.

Produced via immunoSEQ multiplex PCR; TCRdb's table is partial and in-frame only. The sample lists about 98,000 clones, around 90% seen once, with 2.5% to 3% in the top ten. The CDR3 spans 16 residues. Germline CDR1 and CDR2: MDHEN and SYDVKM. V was pared by 5 bases and J by 5 bases, with 8 bases of the junction left unmatched. This chain uses TRBV28 with TRBJ2-5, with 13 bases lining up with TRBD2. The receptor's source is a human donor with classical Hodgkin lymphoma. Sequenced material: peripheral blood mononuclear cells (PBMCs), taken at baseline. CDR3 region: CASSARLAGGSETQYF. The DNA for the CDR3 is TGTGCCAGCAGTGCAAGACTAGCGGGAGGCAGTGAGACCCAGTACTTC.